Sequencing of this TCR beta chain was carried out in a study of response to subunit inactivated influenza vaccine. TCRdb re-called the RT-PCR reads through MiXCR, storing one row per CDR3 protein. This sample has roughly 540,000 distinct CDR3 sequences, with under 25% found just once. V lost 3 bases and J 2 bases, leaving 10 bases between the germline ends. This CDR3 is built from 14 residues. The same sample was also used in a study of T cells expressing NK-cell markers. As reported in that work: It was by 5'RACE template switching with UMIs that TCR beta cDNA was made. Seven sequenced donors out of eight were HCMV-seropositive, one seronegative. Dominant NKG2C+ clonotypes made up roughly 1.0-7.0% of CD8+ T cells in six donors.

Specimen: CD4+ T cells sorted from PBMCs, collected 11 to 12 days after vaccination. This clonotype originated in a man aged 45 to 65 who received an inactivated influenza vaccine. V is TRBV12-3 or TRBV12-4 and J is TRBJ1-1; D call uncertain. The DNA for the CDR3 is TGTGCCAGCAGTTTTGCACAGCCAAACACTGAAGCTTTCTTT. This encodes CASSFAQPNTEAFF.